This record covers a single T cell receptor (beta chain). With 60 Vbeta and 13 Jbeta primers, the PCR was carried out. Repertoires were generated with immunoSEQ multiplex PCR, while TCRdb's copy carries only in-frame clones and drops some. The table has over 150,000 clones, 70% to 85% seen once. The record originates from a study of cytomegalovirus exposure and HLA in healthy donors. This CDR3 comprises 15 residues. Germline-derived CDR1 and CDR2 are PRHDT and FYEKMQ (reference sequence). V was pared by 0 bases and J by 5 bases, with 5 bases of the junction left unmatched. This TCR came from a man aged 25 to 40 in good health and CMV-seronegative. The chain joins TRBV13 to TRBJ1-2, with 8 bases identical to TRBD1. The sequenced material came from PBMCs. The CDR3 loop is CASSLGRTGNYGYTF. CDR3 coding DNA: TGTGCCAGCAGCTTAGGGCGGACAGGGAATTATGGCTACACCTTC.